The 13 T cell receptor beta chains in this list originate from one sample, sequenced in a study of cytomegalovirus exposure and HLA in healthy donors. The primer mix had 60 Vbeta and 13 Jbeta primers. TCRdb's table, derived via immunoSEQ multiplex PCR, lists solely in-frame clones and lacks some. The sample lists about 120,000 clones, under 90% occurring once. Specimen: PBMCs. Every receptor here comes from a woman between 35 and 50 years old in good health and CMV-seronegative.

This chain joins TRBV12-2 and TRBJ1-5; the D call TRBD1 from the table was never checked on the DNA. TRBV12-2 is annotated as a pseudogene. CDR3 length: 16 amino acids. DNA for the CDR3: TGTGCAAGTCGCTTAGGCCTCACAGGGGACGGTCAGCCCCAGCATTTT. This encodes CASRLGLTGDGQPQHF.

This rearrangement joins TRBV10-2 to TRBJ2-1; D possibly corresponds to TRBD2 (6 bases). V gave up 9 bases and J gave up 0 bases, with 12 bases separating them. CDR1 is WSHSY and CDR2 is SAAADI in the germline V gene. This CDR3 has 14 amino acids. The CDR3 DNA reads TGCGCCAGACGGGAGACTGACTCCTACAATGAGCAGTTCTTC. Protein product: CARRETDSYNEQFF.

Notes on this clone: One end of the junction is discordant with germline, which a read error may explain. This CDR3 is also generated by other DNA sequences in the sample. This chain joins TRBV6-5 and TRBJ1-5, with 8 bases matching TRBD1. The V gene's germline CDR1 is MNHEY and CDR2 SVGAGI. This CDR3 region has 15 residues. The CDR3 is CASSFGTGANQPQHF. The CDR3 coding sequence is TGTGCTAGCAGTTTCGGGACAGGAGCCAATCAGCCCCAGCATTTT.

The chain employs TRBV5-8 and TRBJ1-5; D perhaps matches TRBD1 (6 bases). The CDR3 spans 17 residues. The germline V and J ends were trimmed by 3 bases and 3 bases, with 19 bases remaining between them. From germline, CDR1 is SGHTS and CDR2 YDEGEE. The CDR3 loop is CASSSARRDIPNQPQHF. The CDR3 DNA is TGTGCCAGCAGCTCCGCCCGACGGGACATTCCCAATCAGCCCCAGCATTTT.

With regard to this clone: Other DNA variants within this sample encode the same CDR3. The J gene is TRBJ2-2, the V gene TRBV2; the D is unclear. Germline lookup yields CDR1 SNHLY and CDR2 FYNNEI. CDR3 length: 15 amino acids. V shed 6 bases and J shed 3 bases, with 14 bases lying between them. The CDR3 reads CASSRVAKDTGELFF. CDR3 nucleotides: TGTGCCAGCAGCCGAGTCGCTAAAGACACCGGGGAGCTGTTTTTT. Looking up the rest from reference TRBV2 and TRBJ2-2 gives the full variable domain: EPEVTQTPSHQVTQMGQEVILRCVPISNHLYFYWYRQILGQKVEFLVSFYNNEISEKSEIFDDQFSVERPDGSNFTLKIRSTKLEDSAMYFCASSRVAKDTGELFFGEGSRLTVL.

The gene calls are TRBV7-9 and TRBJ2-7, with TRBD1 matching over 9 bases. There are 15 residues in the CDR3. The J segment lost 2 bases and the V segment lost 0 bases, leaving 2 bases of the junction unmatched. Germline lookup yields CDR1 SEHNR and CDR2 FQNEAQ (reference sequence). CDR3 residues: CASSLAGTGTYEQYF. CDR3 in DNA: TGTGCCAGCAGCTTAGCCGGGACAGGGACCTACGAGCAGTACTTC.

CDR3 nucleotides: TGTGCCAGCAGCCAAGATACTAGCGGGGGGCTAACAGATACGCAGTATTTT. Its translation: CASSQDTSGGLTDTQYF. V gene TRBV4-2 combines with J gene TRBJ2-3; 12 positions agree with TRBD2. V dropped 0 bases and J dropped 3; count of bases not matched to a gene: 4. CDR1 LGHNA and CDR2 YNFKEQ come from the germline V gene. The CDR3 has 17 amino acids.

J is TRBJ1-3 and V is TRBV4-1, with 9 bases aligning to TRBD1. The CDR3 sequence is 16 residues long. The germline CDR1 and CDR2 sequences are MGHRA and YSYEKL. The junction had 7 bases not matched to a gene; V was cut back by 5 bases and J by 2 bases. CDR3 protein: CASSYRDRDPGNTIYF. DNA of the CDR3: TGCGCCAGCAGCTACCGGGACAGGGACCCTGGAAACACCATATATTTT.

A few counts support this clone. The chain is built from TRBV27 and TRBJ2-7; 9 nucleotides line up with TRBD1. The CDR3 contains 14 residues. With V trimmed by 4 bases and J by 7 bases, 8 bases remained unmatched. The germline V gene encodes CDR1 MNHEY and CDR2 SMNVEV (reference sequence). The CDR3 region is CASSYKQGAWEQYF. CDR3 nucleotide sequence: TGTGCCAGCAGTTACAAACAGGGGGCGTGGGAGCAGTACTTC.

The genes are TRBV14 and TRBJ1-1; TRBD1 agrees at 7 bases. Germline assignment: CDR1 SGHDN and CDR2 FVKESK. The CDR3 runs to 14 residues. After removal of 5 bases from V and 2 bases from J, the junction contained 5 bases not matched to a gene. The DNA of the CDR3 is TGTGCCAGCAGCAGACAGGGAAGAAACACTGAAGCTTTCTTT. It specifies CASSRQGRNTEAFF.

This clone was counted only a few times. V usage is TRBV29-1 and J usage is TRBJ1-1, with D hard to call. V lost 1 base and J 3 bases, leaving 12 bases between the germline ends. The CDR3 has 14 residues. Germline V lookup: CDR1 SQVTM, CDR2 ANQGSEA. The CDR3 spells CSVEGEGRDTEAFF. CDR3 sequence (DNA): TGCAGCGTTGAAGGAGAGGGTAGAGACACTGAAGCTTTCTTT.

The genes are TRBV6-5 and TRBJ2-3, with D possibly TRBD2 on 5 matching bases. Trimming removed 6 bases from V and 0 bases from J, with 13 bases in between. From germline, CDR1 is MNHEY and CDR2 SVGAGI. This CDR3 is built from 15 residues. CDR3 coding DNA: TGTGCCAGCAGAAGAAGTGGCGGGAGCACAGATACGCAGTATTTT. This sequence encodes CASRRSGGSTDTQYF.

The chain couples TRBV9 to TRBJ2-5; 9 positions match TRBD2. This CDR3 spans 16 amino acids. Per the germline V gene, CDR1 is SGDLS and CDR2 is YYNGEE. After removal of 0 bases from V and 4 bases from J, the junction contained 7 bases not matched to a gene. CDR3 nucleotides: TGTGCCAGCAGCGTAGCTCCAGCGGGGGGCCCAGAGACCCAGTACTTC. It specifies CASSVAPAGGPETQYF.